This T cell receptor (beta chain) was sequenced for a study of breast tumors, draining lymph nodes, adjacent tissues. Study-wide points: Tumors had less TCR diversity than lymph nodes, more than nontumor tissue.

Axillary draining lymph nodes of breast cancer patients supplied the node samples. This clonotype was detected ten times or more. Its antigen remains unidentified. This CDR3 is built from 14 residues. V gave up 5 bases and J gave up 9 bases, with 17 bases separating them. Germline lookup yields CDR1 SGHAT and CDR2 FQNNGV. TCRdb reprocessed the multiplex PCR reads with MiXCR, giving one entry per CDR3 protein. The sample contains around 120,000 distinct CDR3 sequences, just under 20% of which appear only once. This receptor was taken from a female donor with breast cancer. Some clones in this sample may be carry-over from other donors' samples. The chain links TRBV11-2 to TRBJ2-1; D not resolved. The source material was axillary lymph node tissue. The CDR3 DNA reads TGTGCCAGCAGCCCCAACCCGACGGGTCGTGAGCAGTTCTTC. Its translation: CASSPNPTGREQFF. Variable domain in full (rest from reference TRBV11-2 and TRBJ2-1): EAGVAQSPRYKIIEKRQSVAFWCNPISGHATLYWYQQILGQGPKLLIQFQNNGVVDDSQLPKDRFSAERLKGVDSTLKIQPAKLEDSAVYLCASSPNPTGREQFFGPGTRLTVL.